This passage covers 27 T cell receptor beta chains from one sample sequenced in a study of spatial heterogeneity in lung cancer. Study results and limitations: Tumoral mutation counts were tracked by counts of expanded intratumoral alpha and beta TCRs.

TCRdb reanalysed the 5' RACE reads using MiXCR and keeps one entry per CDR3 protein. The sample lists roughly 9,000 distinct CDR3 sequences, around 6.3% seen once, with approximately 28% in the top ten. Regarding time point: sample taken at primary tumor resection. Their target antigens are unknown. The sample in question was lung tumor tissue, obtained at surgery. The receptors shown here come from a male donor with early-stage non-small cell lung cancer.

This clonotype was counted many times. J is TRBJ2-5 and V is TRBV15; D unresolved. Germline assignment: CDR1 LNHNV and CDR2 YYDKDF (reference sequence). The ends were cut back, 2 bases at V and 1 base at J, with 5 bases in the middle. The CDR3 consists of 13 residues. CDR3 in amino acids: CATSRNSQETQYF. The CDR3 nucleotides are TGTGCCACCAGCAGAAACAGCCAAGAGACCCAGTACTTC.

Ten or more counts support this clonotype. The chain couples TRBV29-1 to TRBJ1-2, with TRBD1 as a possible D gene (6 bases). The CDR3 consists of 13 residues. The V end was cut by 7 bases, the J end by 4 bases, with 16 bases between. Germline V lookup: CDR1 SQVTM, CDR2 ANQGSEA. CDR3 in amino acids: CSAATGLGYGYTF. The CDR3 DNA is TGCAGCGCAGCAACAGGGTTAGGCTATGGCTACACCTTC.

This clonotype was detected many times. The chain combines TRBV2 with TRBJ1-1; D is unresolved. Germline loops: CDR1 SNHLY, CDR2 FYNNEI. The V end was cut by 9 bases, the J end by 4 bases, with 15 bases between. There are 13 residues in the CDR3. CDR3: CASLLSGFTEAFF. The CDR3 coding sequence is TGTGCCAGTCTGCTTTCTGGGTTCACTGAAGCTTTCTTT.

This clonotype was seen repeatedly, ten times or more. The chain is built from TRBV10-1 and TRBJ2-7; tentatively, D is TRBD1 (6 bases). CDR1 and CDR2 from the germline V gene are WNHNN and SYGVQD (reference sequence). This CDR3 has 14 residues. The ends were cut back, 5 bases at V and 3 bases at J, with 14 bases in the middle. The CDR3 nucleotides read TGCGCCAGCAGTTCTAAGGACAGATTCTACGAGCAGTACTTC. It specifies CASSSKDRFYEQYF.

This clonotype is medium-sized. The chain links TRBV25-1 to TRBJ2-7, with 7 nucleotides matching TRBD1. J lost 5 bases, V lost 6 bases, and 13 bases had no gene match. The CDR3 spans 15 residues. Per germline, CDR1 MGHDK and CDR2 SYGVNS. CDR3 amino acids: CASSSTKGAGHEQYF. The CDR3 coding sequence is TGTGCCAGCAGCTCCACTAAGGGGGCCGGCCACGAGCAGTACTTC.

This clonotype was seen at least ten times. The genes are TRBV2 and TRBJ2-7; D is possibly TRBD1 (6 bases). Per the germline V gene, CDR1 is SNHLY and CDR2 is FYNNEI. Trimming took off 9 bases at V and 6 bases at J, with 18 bases between the two ends. This CDR3 region has 13 residues. CDR3 protein: CASYRDIPAEQYF. CDR3 DNA sequence: TGTGCCAGTTACCGGGACATCCCGGCCGAGCAGTACTTC.

The chain joins TRBV20-1 to TRBJ2-2, with no clear D. The CDR3 sequence is 15 residues long. V lost 5 bases to trimming and J lost 3 bases, with 16 bases between them. CDR1 is DFQATT, CDR2 SNEGSKA, per germline (reference sequence). DNA of the CDR3: TGCAGTGCTCACTCCCCCGTCCAGCACACCGGGGAGCTGTTTTTT. Protein product: CSAHSPVQHTGELFF.

This clonotype has just a few counts. The chain links TRBV28 to TRBJ2-2, with D perhaps matching TRBD1 (6 bases). The CDR3 consists of 16 residues. Looked up from germline, CDR1 is MDHEN and CDR2 is SYDVKM. Trimming took 6 bases from V and 0 from J, leaving 14 bases between them. The CDR3 sequence: CASRPTGSTNTGELFF. In nucleotides, the CDR3 is TGTGCCAGCAGACCAACAGGGTCCACGAACACCGGGGAGCTGTTTTTT.

This clonotype was observed many times. Its ends do not fully match the called genes, so a read error is possible. CDR3 DNA: TGTGCCAGTAGTATTGGGACAGGGGGGTCCTCCGAGCAGTACTTC. This sequence encodes CASSIGTGGSSEQYF. This sequence joins TRBV19 and TRBJ2-7; TRBD1 matches 11 bases. CDR1 is LNHDA, CDR2 SQIVND, per germline (reference sequence). The CDR3 contains 15 residues. Complete variable domain (other parts from reference TRBV19 and TRBJ2-7): DGGITQSPKYLFRKEGQNVTLSCEQNLNHDAMYWYRQDPGQGLRLIYYSQIVNDFQKGDIAEGYSVSREKKESFPLTVTSAQKNPTAFYLCASSIGTGGSSEQYFGPGTRLTVT.

The chain couples TRBV5-1 to TRBJ2-5; 9 bases agree with TRBD2. Germline V gene sequence: CDR1 SGHRS, CDR2 YFSETQ. The CDR3 has 15 amino acids. V lost 0 bases to trimming and J lost 4 bases; unmatched junction nucleotides: 4. The DNA for the CDR3 is TGCGCCAGCAGCTTGGAAGCGGGGGGTTCAGAGACCCAGTACTTC. As protein: CASSLEAGGSETQYF.

In DNA, the CDR3 is TGTGCCAGCAGTGCACAGGGTTTCCGGGAGCAGTACTTC. It translates to CASSAQGFREQYF. V usage is TRBV6-1 and J usage is TRBJ2-7; a possible D gene is TRBD1 (6 bases). V lost 4 bases to trimming and J lost 7 bases, with 14 bases between them. Germline lookup yields CDR1 MNHNS and CDR2 SASEGT. This CDR3 spans 13 amino acids.

This clonotype has ten or more counts. The J gene is TRBJ2-5, the V gene TRBV5-1; 9 bases line up with TRBD2. With 0 bases clipped from V and 5 bases from J, the junction kept 5 bases outside the gene matches. Germline assignment: CDR1 SGHRS and CDR2 YFSETQ. This CDR3 spans 15 amino acids. CDR3 sequence: CASSLVSGGRETQYF. The CDR3 nucleotides are TGCGCCAGCAGCTTGGTTAGCGGGGGCCGTGAGACCCAGTACTTC.

The chain employs TRBV4-2 and TRBJ2-7; 7 nucleotides line up with TRBD1. From germline, CDR1 is LGHNA and CDR2 YNFKEQ. The CDR3 totals 15 residues. The trim removed 3 bases at V and 0 bases at J, leaving 5 bases unmatched. DNA of the CDR3: TGTGCCAGCAGCCATTACCGGGACAGCTCCTACGAGCAGTACTTC. Translating gives CASSHYRDSSYEQYF.

This clonotype was seen repeatedly, ten times or more. The chain joins TRBV3-1 to TRBJ1-6, with 11 nucleotides matching TRBD1. Germline values: CDR1 LGHDT, CDR2 YNNKEL (reference sequence). CDR3 length: 17 residues. J was trimmed by 0 bases and V by 4 bases; bases with no gene match: 2. The CDR3 loop is CASSPGTGGSYNSPLHF. In DNA, the CDR3 is TGTGCCAGCAGCCCGGGGACAGGGGGCTCCTATAATTCACCCCTCCACTTT.

This clonotype was seen many times. The rearrangement links TRBV12-3 or TRBV12-4 to TRBJ1-2; TRBD1 might be the D (5 bases). Trimming took off 5 bases at V and 3 bases at J, with 13 bases between the two ends. The CDR3 spans 14 residues. For the CDR3, the DNA is TGTGCCAGCAGTCGAGCAGGGCGGGACTATGGCTACACCTTC. Translating it yields CASSRAGRDYGYTF.

This clonotype has ten or more counts. The chain has TRBV15 and TRBJ1-1, with 9 bases lining up with TRBD1. Germline values: CDR1 LNHNV, CDR2 YYDKDF (reference sequence). V lost 3 bases to trimming and J lost 8 bases; unmatched junction nucleotides: 4. The length of the CDR3 is 13 residues. In nucleotides, the CDR3 is TGTGCCACCAGCAGGGACAGGGGTCCCGAAGCTTTCTTT. Amino acids: CATSRDRGPEAFF.

This clonotype was seen at least ten times. The chain's CDR3 is CSVKPSTGANTEAFF. The CDR3 DNA sequence: TGCAGTGTTAAACCGAGTACAGGGGCGAACACTGAAGCTTTCTTT. The rearrangement joins TRBV20-1 to TRBJ1-1, with 7 positions matching TRBD1. Germline values: CDR1 DFQATT, CDR2 SNEGSKA (reference sequence). CDR3 length: 15 residues. V was clipped by 7 bases and J by 1 base; unmatched bases: 12.

The chain carries TRBV7-2 and TRBJ2-7; D remains unclear. The CDR3 extends over 11 amino acids. V lost 6 bases, J lost 4 bases, and 7 bases lay in between. The germline V gene encodes CDR1 SGHTA and CDR2 FQGNSA. CDR3 coding DNA: TGTGCCAGCAGTCGACGTTACGAGCAGTACTTC. Its protein product is CASSRRYEQYF.

This clonotype was seen repeatedly, ten times or more. The chain combines TRBV3-1 with TRBJ1-5; D is undetermined. Trimming pared 0 bases from V and 0 bases from J, leaving 3 bases between. This CDR3 comprises 14 residues. In germline, CDR1 is LGHDT, CDR2 YNNKEL (reference sequence). Written as DNA, the CDR3 is TGTGCCAGCAGCCAAGATTATAGCAATCAGCCCCAGCATTTT. Translating gives CASSQDYSNQPQHF.

On this clonotype: Given a much more abundant clone one base away, this may be a read error. V gene TRBV5-1 combines with J gene TRBJ1-4; no clear D. The CDR3 is 16 residues long. CDR1 is SGHRS and CDR2 is YFSETQ in the germline V gene. The CDR3 DNA sequence: TGCGCCAACAGCTTGGTCGGGGTTCGAACTAATGAAAAACTGTTTTTT. The encoded protein is CANSLVGVRTNEKLFF.

The chain links TRBV6-7 to TRBJ1-2, with a possible D match to TRBD1 (5 bases). Being an ORF, TRBV6-7 has a function that is uncertain. The CDR3 spans 16 residues. Trimming shortened V by 6 bases and J by 4 bases, and 21 bases separated the two germline ends. CDR3 region: CASRPTPGTHSYGYTF. DNA for the CDR3: TGTGCCAGCAGACCAACCCCCGGGACCCACTCCTATGGCTACACCTTC.

This clonotype has a count of ten or more. The chain uses TRBV6-5 and TRBJ1-4, with D possibly being TRBD1 (5 bases). Between the trimmed V and J ends, which lost 2 bases and 9 bases, there was a span of 13 bases. This CDR3 contains 14 residues. Germline V CDR1 and CDR2: MNHEY, SVGAGI. CDR3 nucleotides: TGTGCCAGCAGTTACCGGGGCTCTGATAAAAAACTGTTTTTT. Amino acid sequence: CASSYRGSDKKLFF.

In the case of this clonotype: Possible read error: a much larger clone is one base away. The chain links TRBV9 to TRBJ2-7, with D possibly matching TRBD1 (5 bases). The CDR3 sequence is 16 residues long. Trimming left V 5 bases short and J 2 bases short, with 20 bases between. The germline V gene has CDR1 SGDLS and CDR2 YYNGEE. The CDR3, as DNA: TGTGCCAGCAGGGGCTACATATCGACAGAGACCTACGAGCAGTACTTC. Translated: CASRGYISTETYEQYF. The entire variable domain, with the rest obtained from reference TRBV9 and TRBJ2-7, is as follows: DSGVTQTPKHLITATGQRVTLRCSPRSGDLSVYWYQQSLDQGLQFLIQYYNGEERAKGNILERFSAQQFPDLHSELNLSSLELGDSALYFCASRGYISTETYEQYFGPGTRLTVT.

This clonotype was counted ten times or more. V and J are TRBV24-1 and TRBJ2-7, with D possibly matching TRBD1 (7 bases). V shed 3 bases and J shed 2 bases, with 10 bases lying between them. This CDR3 is 14 amino acids long. In germline, CDR1 is KGHDR, CDR2 SFDVKD. CDR3 nucleotides: TGTGCCACCAGTGATCCCAGGGGGGCCTACGAGCAGTACTTC. Residues: CATSDPRGAYEQYF.

The chain uses TRBV28 and TRBJ2-1, with 13 bases fitting TRBD2. With 8 bases clipped from V and 9 bases from J, the junction kept 10 bases outside the gene matches. CDR3 length: 15 residues. The germline V gene has CDR1 MDHEN and CDR2 SYDVKM. The CDR3 sequence: CASRKVGTSGVEQFF. In DNA, the CDR3 is TGTGCCAGCCGCAAGGTCGGGACTAGCGGGGTTGAGCAGTTCTTC.

This clonotype is categorized as medium-sized. The chain recombines TRBV28 with TRBJ1-1; TRBD1 aligns across 12 bases. The CDR3 contains 13 residues. Germline-derived CDR1 and CDR2 are MDHEN and SYDVKM. Trimming removed 5 bases from V and 11 bases from J; junction bases left unmatched: 6. The CDR3: CASSLGQGATAFF. CDR3 sequence (DNA): TGTGCCAGCAGTCTGGGACAGGGGGCGACGGCTTTCTTT.

By share, this clonotype counts as medium-sized. This chain's CDR3 is CAIRGLAGSYEQYF. CDR3 in DNA: TGTGCCATCAGAGGACTAGCGGGTAGCTACGAGCAGTACTTC. The V gene is TRBV10-3, the J gene TRBJ2-7, with 11 positions matching TRBD2. Germline V lookup: CDR1 ENHRY, CDR2 SYGVKD. The CDR3 has 14 residues. V was pared by 6 bases and J by 3 bases, with 4 bases of the junction left unmatched.